Sequencing of this TCR beta chain was carried out in a study of blood T cell repertoires in COVID-19. Study-level background: Sites across the United States, Italy and Spain contributed samples from acute and convalescent COVID-19. T cells, B-cell-depleted T cells, or PBMCs supplied cDNA or gDNA.

Clones were sequenced by immunoSEQ multiplex PCR, and TCRdb holds only the in-frame ones, with some missing. The sample records under 85,000 clones, about nine tenths being singletons. Germline V CDR1 and CDR2: SGHRS, YFSETQ. The CDR3 spans 14 residues. Trimming removed 0 bases at V and 8 bases at J, with 13 bases between. The sample taken for sequencing was peripheral blood. The chain couples TRBV5-1 to TRBJ2-3; maybe TRBD2 (5 bases). The receptor comes from an elderly man in a cohort sampled during active COVID-19. The CDR3 DNA reads as TGCGCCAGCAGCTTGGGCAGGTTCAGCGGTACGCAGTATTTT. It encodes CASSLGRFSGTQYF. The full variable domain, with the rest looked up from reference TRBV5-1 and TRBJ2-3, is KAGVTQTPRYLIKTRGQQVTLSCSPISGHRSVSWYQQTPGQGLQFLFEYFSETQRNKGNFPGRFSGRQFSNSRSEMNVSTLELGDSALYLCASSLGRFSGTQYFGPGTRLTVL.